The 32 T cell receptor beta chains reported below all come from one sample, sequenced in a study of molecular identifiers for immune sequencing clone quantification. Using its own MiXCR run on the PCR reads, TCRdb lists one record per CDR3 protein. Of about 320,000 distinct CDR3 sequences listed, under 25% are singletons. Sequenced sample: naive CD8+ T cells from blood, with Jurkat cell RNA spiked in. Documented subset: FACS-sorted CD8+CD4-CCR7+CD45RA+ naive T cells. The receptor source for this set is a human donor in good health. Some libraries in this study had Jurkat cell RNA spiked in.

Comments on this clonotype: An end of the junction does not agree with germline; a read error may underlie this. The genes are TRBV30 and TRBJ1-1; D perhaps matches TRBD1 (6 bases). This CDR3 has 15 residues. Germline loops: CDR1 GTSNPN, CDR2 SVGIG (reference sequence). This CDR3 is CAWSLGGGSGTEALF. In nucleotides, the CDR3 is TGTGCCTGGAGTTTGGGGGGCGGATCTGGCACTGAAGCTCTCTTT.

A few counts support this clonotype. One end of the junction is discordant with germline, which a read error may explain. The chain couples TRBV24-1 to TRBJ2-1; D gene ambiguous. The CDR3 totals 11 residues. Germline CDR1 reads KGHDR; CDR2 reads SFDVKD. CDR3 region: CATSDSYEQSF. CDR3 bases: TGTGCCACCAGTGATAGCTATGAGCAGTCCTTC.

This clonotype was seen many times. The chain links TRBV30 to TRBJ1-5; TRBD1 agrees at 11 bases. V was clipped by 2 bases and J by 2 bases; unmatched bases: 5. Germline values: CDR1 GTSNPN, CDR2 SVGIG (reference sequence). CDR3 length: 16 residues. CDR3 sequence: CAWSTGQGAGNQPQHF. Written as DNA, the CDR3 is TGTGCCTGGAGTACCGGACAGGGGGCAGGCAATCAGCCCCAGCATTTT.

CDR3 in DNA: TGTGCCAGCAGTTTATGGGGACTAAAAGACGAGCAGTACTTC. Its translation: CASSLWGLKDEQYF. V usage is TRBV28 and J usage is TRBJ2-7; 7 nucleotides align to TRBD2. The CDR3 has 14 amino acids. From germline, CDR1 is MDHEN and CDR2 SYDVKM. V dropped 0 bases and J dropped 5; count of bases not matched to a gene: 4.

In its sample, this clonotype was seen many times. This rearrangement joins TRBV7-2 to TRBJ2-1; D is uncertain. The V gene's germline CDR1 is SGHTA and CDR2 FQGNSA. V lost 3 bases, J lost 6 bases, and 9 bases lay in between. This CDR3 spans 13 amino acids. Here the CDR3 reads CASSFLPSNEQFF. For the CDR3, the DNA is TGTGCCAGCAGCTTTCTCCCGAGCAATGAGCAGTTCTTC.

This chain links TRBV20-1 with TRBJ2-1; D is undetermined. V was clipped by 6 bases and J by 10 bases, with 4 bases between them. The CDR3 extends over 8 amino acids. Germline CDR1 and CDR2: DFQATT and SNEGSKA (reference sequence). CDR3 sequence: CSAGEQFF. In nucleotides, the CDR3 is TGCAGTGCGGGAGAGCAGTTCTTC.

This clonotype was seen at least ten times. The genes are TRBV12-3 or TRBV12-4 and TRBJ2-3, with 9 bases lining up with TRBD2. After removal of 5 bases from V and 1 base from J, the junction contained 7 bases not matched to a gene. CDR3 length: 16 residues. The DNA of the CDR3 is TGTGCCAGCAGTCCCTACCGACTAGCGGGCACAGATACGCAGTATTTT. This translates into CASSPYRLAGTDTQYF.

This clonotype was counted many times. J is TRBJ1-5 and V is TRBV28, with 7 bases identical to TRBD1. The V gene's germline CDR1 is MDHEN and CDR2 SYDVKM. This CDR3 region has 15 residues. The V and J ends lost 3 bases and 1 base, in that order; junction bases with no gene match: 3. CDR3 bases: TGTGCCAGCAGTTTCCGACAGGGAAGCAATCAGCCCCAGCATTTT. It yields the protein CASSFRQGSNQPQHF.

This rearrangement joins TRBV30 to TRBJ1-4, with 7 bases matching TRBD1. This CDR3 is built from 13 residues. V lost 2 bases and J lost 5; bases outside the gene matches: 2. Germline values: CDR1 GTSNPN, CDR2 SVGIG (reference sequence). Here the CDR3 reads CAWSWDRNEKLFF. In nucleotides, the CDR3 is TGTGCCTGGAGTTGGGACAGAAATGAAAAACTGTTTTTT. Based on the CDR3 plus reference TRBV30 and TRBJ1-4, the full variable domain is SQTIHQWPATLVQPVGSPLSLECTVEGTSNPNLYWYRQAAGRGLQLLFYSVGIGQISSEVPQNLSASRPQDRQFILSSKKLLLSDSGFYLCAWSWDRNEKLFFGSGTQLSVL.

This clonotype was counted ten times or more. The V gene is TRBV6-2 or TRBV6-3, the J gene TRBJ1-1; maybe TRBD1 (5 bases). This CDR3 is 13 amino acids long. The germline V gene encodes CDR1 MNHEY and CDR2 SVGEGT. Deletions cut 4 bases from V and 5 bases from J, with 11 bases between. CDR3 loop: CASSLGVPTEAFF. The CDR3 DNA follows: TGTGCCAGCAGTTTGGGGGTACCGACTGAAGCTTTCTTT.

This clonotype was counted a few times. The chain has TRBV28 and TRBJ2-7; a weak D match, TRBD1 (6 bases). Per germline, CDR1 MDHEN and CDR2 SYDVKM. V lost 2 bases to trimming and J lost 0 bases, with 17 bases between them. The CDR3 is 17 residues long. The CDR3: CASSLEAQGISSYEQYF. In DNA form, the CDR3 reads TGTGCCAGCAGTTTAGAGGCCCAGGGGATCAGCTCCTACGAGCAGTACTTC.

Notes on this clonotype: This sequence may be a read error, since a much larger clone differs from it by one base. The V gene is TRBV7-9, the J gene TRBJ2-5; 7 bases are shared with TRBD1. The V gene's germline CDR1 is SEHNR and CDR2 FQNEAQ (reference sequence). The CDR3 has 15 residues. The CDR3 loop reads CASSHSTGDQETRYF. CDR3 coding DNA: TGTGCCAGCAGCCATTCCACAGGGGACCAAGAGACCCGGTACTTC.

This clonotype has at least ten counts. The chain employs TRBV2 and TRBJ1-5; D not resolved. The V gene lost 3 bases and the J gene lost 4 bases, with 13 bases spanning the gap. The length of the CDR3 is 15 residues. CDR1 and CDR2 from the germline V gene are SNHLY and FYNNEI. The DNA for the CDR3 is TGTGCCAGCAGTGATACCGGGGAGGTTAATCAGCCCCAGCATTTT. Translation: CASSDTGEVNQPQHF.

With respect to this clonotype: One end of the junction fails to match germline, which may point to a read error. The gene calls are TRBV13 and TRBJ2-4; D assignment may be TRBD1 or TRBD2 (5 bases each). The CDR3 runs to 16 residues. Per the germline V gene, CDR1 is PRHDT and CDR2 is FYEKMQ (reference sequence). Here the CDR3 DNA reads TGTGCCCGCAGCTTAGCAGCCCGGGGCCCCCAACACATTCCGTACTTC. This sequence encodes CARSLAARGPQHIPYF.

Of note for this clonotype: A much more abundant neighbour one base away suggests this may be a read error. This chain joins TRBV7-9 and TRBJ1-1; D perhaps matches TRBD1 (5 bases). The V gene's germline CDR1 is SEHNR and CDR2 FQNEAQ (reference sequence). The CDR3 runs to 14 residues. CDR3 sequence reads: CASSFGAMNTGAFF. CDR3 in DNA: TGTGCCAGCAGCTTTGGGGCCATGAACACTGGAGCTTTCTTT.

At least ten counts were recorded for this clonotype. J is TRBJ1-4 and V is TRBV5-5; a weak D match, TRBD1 (5 bases). V lost 10 bases and J lost 6, with 19 bases in between. The V gene's germline CDR1 is SGHKS and CDR2 YYEKEE (reference sequence). The CDR3 is made up of 14 amino acids. CDR3 DNA sequence: TGTGCCGGCCGGGAGGGGCCGGATTATGAAAAACTGTTTTTT. It is translated as CAGREGPDYEKLFF.

As concerns this clonotype: Mismatch with germline at one junction end may stem from a read error. The CDR3 sequence is CACSQAWGAFSGELFF. CDR3 bases: TGCGCCTGCAGCCAAGCTTGGGGGGCTTTCTCCGGGGAGCTGTTTTTT. The chain couples TRBV4-1 to TRBJ2-2; D is perhaps TRBD1 or TRBD2 (6 bases each). The CDR3 contains 16 residues. CDR1 is MGHRA and CDR2 is YSYEKL in the germline V gene.

There are a few counts of this clonotype. The V call is TRBV6-5, the J call TRBJ2-3, with 7 bases identical to TRBD2. Trimming removed 2 bases from V and 2 bases from J; junction bases left unmatched: 7. The CDR3 totals 16 residues. Looked up from germline, CDR1 is MNHEY and CDR2 is SVGAGI. The CDR3 sequence is CASSYRDYPNTDTQYF. DNA for the CDR3: TGTGCCAGCAGTTACCGGGACTACCCTAACACAGATACGCAGTATTTT.

Many counts were recorded for this clonotype. The chain uses TRBV7-2 and TRBJ1-1; no clear D gene. The CDR3 length is 13 residues. V was pared by 5 bases and J by 4 bases, with 11 bases between. Per the germline V gene, CDR1 is SGHTA and CDR2 is FQGNSA. The CDR3 DNA follows: TGTGCCAGCAGCACCGGTGTATCCACTGAAGCTTTCTTT. Protein sequence: CASSTGVSTEAFF.

This clonotype was recorded a few times. This rearrangement joins TRBV6-1 to TRBJ2-3; a possible D gene is TRBD1 (6 bases). Germline CDR1 reads MNHNS; CDR2 reads SASEGT. The CDR3 contains 12 residues. CDR3 in DNA: TGTGCACTTAGGGGGATCACAGATACGCAGTATTTT. Residues: CALRGITDTQYF.

In this sample, this clonotype turned up a few times. The chain carries TRBV30 and TRBJ2-5; 7 bases fit TRBD2. Trimming at V came to 2 bases and at J to 4 bases, leaving 7 bases not matched to a gene. The CDR3 is made up of 14 amino acids. The V gene's germline CDR1 is GTSNPN and CDR2 SVGIG (reference sequence). For the CDR3, the DNA is TGTGCCTGGAGTAGCCGGCGGGGGTTAGAGACCCAGTACTTC. It specifies CAWSSRRGLETQYF. Combining the CDR3 with reference TRBV30 and TRBJ2-5 gives the whole variable domain SQTIHQWPATLVQPVGSPLSLECTVEGTSNPNLYWYRQAAGRGLQLLFYSVGIGQISSEVPQNLSASRPQDRQFILSSKKLLLSDSGFYLCAWSSRRGLETQYFGPGTRLLVL.

To note about this clonotype: A much larger clonotype is one base distant, so this may be a read error. The chain employs TRBV7-9 and TRBJ1-3; perhaps TRBD1 as D (6 bases). The CDR3 has 17 amino acids. Germline values: CDR1 SEHNR, CDR2 FQNEAQ (reference sequence). Between the trimmed V and J ends, which lost 5 bases and 2 bases, there was a span of 19 bases. Here the CDR3 DNA reads TGTGCCAGCAGCGCCCCGAGGACAGCGAGCCCTGGAAACACCATATATTTT. Its translation is CASSAPRTASPGNTIYF. The complete variable domain, with remaining parts taken from reference TRBV7-9 and TRBJ1-3, reads DTGVSQNPRHKITKRGQNVTFRCDPISEHNRLYWYRQTLGQGPEFLTYFQNEAQLEKSRLLSDRFSAERPKGSFSTLEIQRTEQGDSAMYLCASSAPRTASPGNTIYFGEGSWLTVV.

This clonotype appeared many times. The CDR3 is CASSNRQAGTDTQYF. CDR3 bases: TGTGCCAGCAGTAACCGACAGGCCGGCACAGATACGCAGTATTTT. V usage is TRBV6-5 and J usage is TRBJ2-3, with D tentatively TRBD1 (6 bases). The V gene's germline CDR1 is MNHEY and CDR2 SVGAGI. The CDR3 contains 15 residues. Trimming shortened V by 5 bases and J by 1 base, and 13 bases separated the two germline ends.

With respect to this clonotype: This may arise from a read error, as a much more abundant clone is one base away. The rearrangement links TRBV7-2 to TRBJ1-3, with no clear D. Germline V CDR1 and CDR2: SGHTA, FQGNSA. CDR3 size: 11 residues. CDR3 in amino acids: CASSPGSTIYF. The CDR3 DNA is TGTGCCAGCAGCCCGGGAAGCACCATATATTTT.

The J gene is TRBJ2-5, the V gene TRBV11-2; tentatively, D is TRBD2 (6 bases). CDR1 and CDR2 from the germline V gene are SGHAT and FQNNGV. The CDR3 runs to 12 residues. V lost 5 bases and J 5 bases, leaving 9 bases between the germline ends. The CDR3 loop is CASSQAGETQYF. The CDR3 DNA sequence: TGTGCCAGCAGCCAGGCGGGGGAGACCCAGTACTTC.

In DNA, the CDR3 is TGTGCCAGCGTGGGTAGCACAGATACGCAGTATTTT. Its protein product is CASVGSTDTQYF. This chain connects TRBV12-3 or TRBV12-4 to TRBJ2-3; D is undetermined. V was shortened by 8 bases and J by 0 bases, with 6 bases between the two germline ends. The CDR3 is 12 residues long.

This clonotype was found many times. The gene calls are TRBV6-1 and TRBJ1-4; D gene ambiguous. V dropped 8 bases and J dropped 7 bases, with 5 bases sitting between them. CDR3 length: 10 residues. CDR1 and CDR2 (germline): MNHNS, SASEGT. The CDR3 reads CASGSEKLFF. Here the CDR3 DNA reads TGTGCCAGCGGTAGTGAAAAACTGTTTTTT.

The gene calls are TRBV19 and TRBJ2-1; 7 positions agree with TRBD1. Germline V CDR1 and CDR2: LNHDA, SQIVND (reference sequence). With V trimmed by 7 bases and J by 3 bases, 6 bases remained unmatched. This CDR3 contains 14 residues. The CDR3 DNA is TGTGCCAGTAACCCCGGGACAGACTACAATGAGCAGTTCTTC. Translating it yields CASNPGTDYNEQFF.

The chain combines TRBV4-1 with TRBJ1-2; D is undetermined. The CDR3 is 16 amino acids. Deletions cut 0 bases from V and 2 bases from J, with 13 bases between. The germline CDR1 and CDR2 sequences are MGHRA and YSYEKL. The CDR3 loop is CASSQDSGPGNYGYTF. Written as DNA, the CDR3 is TGCGCCAGCAGCCAAGATTCGGGTCCTGGCAACTATGGCTACACCTTC.

This clonotype was counted a few times. The chain combines TRBV6-5 with TRBJ2-7, with 7 bases that match TRBD2. The V gene's germline CDR1 is MNHEY and CDR2 SVGAGI. The trim removed 7 bases at V and 6 bases at J, leaving 12 bases unmatched. The CDR3 contains 14 residues. The CDR3 DNA follows: TGTGCCAGCACTCCCGGCGGGAGTCTGGCCGAGCAGTACTTC. Protein product: CASTPGGSLAEQYF.

This clonotype was seen repeatedly, ten times or more. V gene TRBV11-2 combines with J gene TRBJ2-4; a possible D gene is TRBD1 (6 bases). In germline, CDR1 is SGHAT, CDR2 FQNNGV. The germline V and J ends were trimmed by 5 bases and 0 bases, with 23 bases remaining between them. The CDR3 consists of 19 residues. In nucleotides, the CDR3 is TGTGCCAGCAGCCGTACAGGGCGAGCGGTTTTATCAGCCAAAAACATTCAGTACTTC. Amino acids: CASSRTGRAVLSAKNIQYF.

This clonotype has at least ten counts. The chain links TRBV7-9 to TRBJ1-2; 8 bases fit TRBD1. This CDR3 contains 17 residues. Germline V gene lookup returns CDR1 SEHNR and CDR2 FQNEAQ (reference sequence). Trimming at V came to 5 bases and at J to 4 bases, leaving 15 bases not matched to a gene. The CDR3 nucleotides read TGTGCCAGCAGCCCTTCAGGGGGCTTTTTGTATAGCTATGGCTACACCTTC. It specifies CASSPSGGFLYSYGYTF.